This T cell receptor beta chain was retrieved from a study of cytomegalovirus exposure and HLA in healthy donors. Points from the study as a whole: Fewer N-insertions (relative to the 666-donor mean) were reportedly seen in an Asian-associated ancestry cluster in a later analysis. Later genetic work tied a missense DCLRE1C variant to beta-chain V and J trimming.

Germline V gives CDR1 SGHDN, CDR2 FVKESK. Deletions cut 4 bases from V and 10 bases from J, with 16 bases between. The CDR3 has 13 amino acids. This clone occurred once. What it binds is not known. Additional DNA sequences in this sample encode the identical CDR3. The PCR was carried out with 60 Vbeta primers and 13 Jbeta primers. The repertoire was sequenced with immunoSEQ multiplex PCR; TCRdb's copy has only in-frame clones and lacks some. The sample records some 97,000 clones, about 80% being singletons. Material: PBMCs. The clonotype comes from a female donor in good health and CMV-seropositive. The rearrangement joins TRBV14 to TRBJ1-2; maybe TRBD1 (5 bases). Here the CDR3 DNA reads TGTGCCAGCAGCCTACAGGTGGGATTCGTCTACACCTTC. Translation: CASSLQVGFVYTF.